This passage covers 27 T cell receptor beta chains from one sample sequenced in a study of T cells in Graves' hyperthyroidism and ophthalmopathy. Researchers took RNA transcripts and amplified the TCR beta CDR3 regions from them. A first-round RT-PCR of the TCR CDR3 used the HTBI primer set. A single record per CDR3 protein comes from TCRdb applying MiXCR to the multiplex PCR reads. The table lists about 570,000 distinct CDR3 sequences, 35% to 55% of them singletons. Sequences were obtained from peripheral blood or thyroid tissue (not recorded which). The receptors come from an adult woman with Graves' disease, either hyperthyroidism or ophthalmopathy (not recorded which).

This clonotype was seen a handful of times. This rearrangement joins TRBV2 to TRBJ1-1; D ambiguous. CDR3 length: 11 residues. V was clipped by 8 bases and J by 7 bases, with 11 bases between them. Germline lookup yields CDR1 SNHLY and CDR2 FYNNEI. The CDR3 reads CASLGSVEAFF. In nucleotides, the CDR3 is TGTGCCAGCCTCGGCTCGGTTGAAGCTTTCTTT.

This clonotype was recorded at least ten times. J is TRBJ1-2 and V is TRBV5-5; D possibly corresponds to TRBD1 (5 bases). The CDR3 covers 13 residues. Germline assignment: CDR1 SGHKS and CDR2 YYEKEE (reference sequence). With 4 bases removed from V and 9 bases from J, the gap between germline ends came to 16 bases. In nucleotides, the CDR3 is TGTGCCAGCAGCATGGTGGCGGGGCAACGCTACACCTTC. As protein: CASSMVAGQRYTF.

Ten or more counts support this clonotype. V is TRBV20-1 and J is TRBJ2-7, with D unresolved. Looked up from germline, CDR1 is DFQATT and CDR2 is SNEGSKA (reference sequence). This CDR3 region has 15 residues. V was clipped by 3 bases and J by 0 bases, with 15 bases between them. The CDR3 sequence is CSASVVGFPSYEQYF. Here the CDR3 DNA reads TGCAGTGCTAGCGTGGTGGGGTTCCCCTCCTACGAGCAGTACTTC.

This clonotype was picked up many times. In DNA, the CDR3 is TGTGCCAGCAGTGAATGGGGGGGGCGGACACCGAACACTGAAGCTTTCTTT. Protein product: CASSEWGGRTPNTEAFF. This sequence joins TRBV25-1 and TRBJ1-1; D is possibly TRBD1 (6 bases). With 1 base removed from V and 1 base from J, the gap between germline ends came to 16 bases. The germline gives CDR1 MGHDK, CDR2 SYGVNS. CDR3 length: 17 residues.

The chain is built from TRBV5-1 and TRBJ1-2; D call uncertain. V lost 4 bases, J lost 7 bases, and 17 bases lay in between. CDR3 length: 14 residues. Germline-derived CDR1 and CDR2 are SGHRS and YFSETQ. CDR3: CASSTGRDSSGYTF. CDR3 in DNA: TGCGCCAGCAGCACCGGACGGGATAGCTCTGGCTACACCTTC.

This rearrangement joins TRBV7-2 to TRBJ2-7; D may be TRBD1 (5 bases). Trimming shortened V by 2 bases and J by 6 bases, and 17 bases separated the two germline ends. The germline V gene has CDR1 SGHTA and CDR2 FQGNSA. The CDR3 is made up of 15 amino acids. In DNA form, the CDR3 reads TGTGCCAGCAGCTTAACGGTTCTAGGCCAGGGCGAGCAGTACTTC. It yields the protein CASSLTVLGQGEQYF.

This clonotype was detected a few times. The rearrangement uses TRBV10-3 and TRBJ2-5; weak D call: TRBD1 (5 bases). Germline-derived CDR1 and CDR2 are ENHRY and SYGVKD. The CDR3 is made up of 13 amino acids. Trimming took off 2 bases at V and 7 bases at J, with 11 bases between the two ends. This chain's CDR3 is CAISEGAIGTQYF. CDR3 in DNA: TGTGCCATCAGTGAGGGGGCGATAGGGACCCAGTACTTC.

Worth noting for this clonotype: One base away lies a much larger clone, so this may be a sequencing read error. The chain has TRBV25-1 and TRBJ1-2; D call uncertain. The CDR3 has 14 residues. Trimming took off 5 bases at V and 8 bases at J, with 18 bases between the two ends. Germline lookup yields CDR1 MGHDK and CDR2 SYGVNS. As DNA, the CDR3 is TGTGCCAGCAGTTCCGGGGTCTACTCTGAGGGCTACACCTTC. Its translation: CASSSGVYSEGYTF.

This chain uses TRBV20-1 with TRBJ2-7; D is unclear. Trimming shortened V by 3 bases and J by 2 bases, and 8 bases separated the two germline ends. In germline, CDR1 is DFQATT, CDR2 SNEGSKA (reference sequence). The CDR3 is 12 amino acids. This CDR3 reads CSARLVPYEQYF. The CDR3 coding sequence is TGCAGTGCTAGGCTTGTACCCTACGAGCAGTACTTC.

The J gene is TRBJ2-7, the V gene TRBV7-9; 13 positions agree with TRBD2. J was trimmed by 1 base and V by 0 bases; bases with no gene match: 6. The CDR3 extends over 18 amino acids. CDR1 SEHNR and CDR2 FQNEAQ come from the germline V gene (reference sequence). The CDR3 loop reads CASSLAPLLAGGSYEQYF. For the CDR3, the DNA is TGTGCCAGCAGCTTAGCCCCGCTACTAGCGGGAGGGTCCTACGAGCAGTACTTC.

This clonotype was detected only once. The rearrangement uses TRBV7-2 and TRBJ2-5; D could derive from TRBD1 or TRBD2 (6 bases each). CDR3 length: 14 residues. V was shortened by 2 bases and J by 9 bases, with 16 bases between the two germline ends. Germline V gene data show CDR1 as SGHTA and CDR2 as FQGNSA. CDR3 DNA sequence: TGTGCCAGCAGCTTAAGGGGCGGAGGGGGGCCCCAGTACTTC. This sequence encodes CASSLRGGGGPQYF. Complete variable domain (other parts from reference TRBV7-2 and TRBJ2-5): GAGVSQSPSNKVTEKGKDVELRCDPISGHTALYWYRQSLGQGLEFLIYFQGNSAPDKSGLPSDRFSAERTGGSVSTLTIQRTQQEDSAVYLCASSLRGGGGPQYFGPGTRLLVL.

This clonotype was counted only a few times. The chain is built from TRBV2 and TRBJ1-5; D is ambiguous. Trimming removed 0 bases from V and 4 bases from J, with 7 bases in between. The CDR3 loop spans 14 amino acids. The germline CDR1 and CDR2 sequences are SNHLY and FYNNEI. CDR3 amino acids: CASSEATVNQPQHF. The CDR3 coding sequence is TGTGCCAGCAGTGAAGCTACAGTTAATCAGCCCCAGCATTTT.

The sample holds many counts of this clonotype. The chain has TRBV2 and TRBJ1-2, with a weak D call TRBD1 (5 bases). Germline values: CDR1 SNHLY, CDR2 FYNNEI. Trimming removed 4 bases at V and 6 bases at J, with 12 bases between. The CDR3 loop spans 13 amino acids. CDR3 amino acids: CASSVSPGNGYTF. In DNA, the CDR3 is TGTGCCAGCAGTGTATCCCCAGGGAATGGCTACACCTTC.

The chain recombines TRBV5-1 with TRBJ2-5; 7 nucleotides align to TRBD1. This CDR3 has 14 residues. Germline trimming cut 7 bases from V and 5 bases from J; bases unmatched to any gene: 11. Per the germline V gene, CDR1 is SGHRS and CDR2 is YFSETQ. DNA of the CDR3: TGCGCCAGCGGCAAGGGACAGCCAGTGGAGACCCAGTACTTC. Protein product: CASGKGQPVETQYF. The whole variable domain, remainder taken from reference TRBV5-1 and TRBJ2-5, is KAGVTQTPRYLIKTRGQQVTLSCSPISGHRSVSWYQQTPGQGLQFLFEYFSETQRNKGNFPGRFSGRQFSNSRSEMNVSTLELGDSALYLCASGKGQPVETQYFGPGTRLLVL.

This clonotype has a handful of counts. This chain uses TRBV10-3 with TRBJ2-6, with TRBD1 matching 10 bases. Per the germline V gene, CDR1 is ENHRY and CDR2 is SYGVKD. The CDR3 runs 15 residues. With 2 bases clipped from V and 8 bases from J, the junction kept 3 bases outside the gene matches. The CDR3 DNA reads as TGTGCCATCAGTGAGCGACAGGGGGCTTCCAACGTCCTGACTTTC. Protein product: CAISERQGASNVLTF.

This clonotype was recorded many times. This chain connects TRBV7-9 to TRBJ1-1; TRBD1 might be the D (6 bases). V lost 8 bases and J 7 bases, leaving 11 bases between the germline ends. The CDR3 is 11 amino acids. Germline V gene sequence: CDR1 SEHNR, CDR2 FQNEAQ (reference sequence). The CDR3: CASGKGGEAFF. CDR3 bases: TGTGCCAGCGGAAAAGGGGGTGAAGCTTTCTTT.

About this clonotype itself: Germline and junction disagree at one end, which may indicate a read error. This chain links TRBV9 with TRBJ1-3, with D perhaps TRBD1 (6 bases). CDR3 size: 14 residues. CDR1 and CDR2 from the germline V gene are SGDLS and YYNGEE. The DNA of the CDR3 is TGTGCCAGCAGCGTGGGATACCGGGACACCAGATTGGATTTT. This sequence encodes CASSVGYRDTRLDF.

This clonotype was seen only a few times. The chain is built from TRBV11-3 and TRBJ2-7; D may be TRBD1 or TRBD2 (6 bases each). Trimming removed 2 bases from V and 4 bases from J, with 15 bases in between. This CDR3 has 15 amino acids. Germline values: CDR1 SGHNT, CDR2 YENEEA. The DNA for the CDR3 is TGTGCCAGCAGCTTAAAATCAGGGGAGGCATACGAGCAGTACTTC. Its translation: CASSLKSGEAYEQYF.

This clonotype showed up many times. The rearrangement joins TRBV2 to TRBJ2-5; the D gene is possibly TRBD2 (6 bases). Germline CDR1 is SNHLY and CDR2 is FYNNEI. Trimming removed 4 bases from V and 2 bases from J, with 11 bases in between. The CDR3 covers 14 residues. CDR3 protein: CASSVDYLQETQYF. The CDR3 nucleotides read TGTGCCAGCAGTGTGGACTATCTTCAAGAGACCCAGTACTTC.

The chain has TRBV7-2 and TRBJ1-2; D may be TRBD1 (5 bases). In germline, CDR1 is SGHTA, CDR2 FQGNSA. This CDR3 spans 13 amino acids. The V end was cut by 7 bases, the J end by 9 bases, with 18 bases between. CDR3 in DNA: TGTGCCAGCAACACCGGGACGTCAATAAGCTACACCTTC. It yields the protein CASNTGTSISYTF. Full variable domain (missing parts from reference TRBV7-2 and TRBJ1-2): GAGVSQSPSNKVTEKGKDVELRCDPISGHTALYWYRQSLGQGLEFLIYFQGNSAPDKSGLPSDRFSAERTGGSVSTLTIQRTQQEDSAVYLCASNTGTSISYTFGSGTRLTVV.

V is TRBV10-3 and J is TRBJ2-3, with TRBD1 identical over 10 bases. With V trimmed by 8 bases and J by 3 bases, 8 bases remained unmatched. This CDR3 region has 15 residues. Germline values: CDR1 ENHRY, CDR2 SYGVKD. This chain's CDR3 is CAIGGQGVGTDTQYF. The CDR3 region has the DNA TGTGCCATCGGTGGACAGGGGGTTGGAACAGATACGCAGTATTTT.

This clonotype was recorded many times. V and J are TRBV10-3 and TRBJ2-5, with D possibly being TRBD1 (6 bases). The ends were cut back, 7 bases at V and 2 bases at J, with 11 bases in the middle. This CDR3 is built from 13 residues. Germline assignment: CDR1 ENHRY and CDR2 SYGVKD. The CDR3 bases are TGTGCCATCACCGACAGGAGACAAGAGACCCAGTACTTC. Its translation: CAITDRRQETQYF.

The rearrangement links TRBV5-1 to TRBJ1-2; D not certain. The V gene's germline CDR1 is SGHRS and CDR2 YFSETQ. This CDR3 comprises 14 residues. Trimming took off 0 bases at V and 5 bases at J, with 11 bases between the two ends. The DNA of the CDR3 is TGCGCCAGCAGCTTGGCAAGGAGCCATTATGGCTACACCTTC. Translation gives CASSLARSHYGYTF. Full variable domain (outside the CDR3, taken from reference TRBV5-1 and TRBJ1-2): KAGVTQTPRYLIKTRGQQVTLSCSPISGHRSVSWYQQTPGQGLQFLFEYFSETQRNKGNFPGRFSGRQFSNSRSEMNVSTLELGDSALYLCASSLARSHYGYTFGSGTRLTVV.

The V call is TRBV24-1, the J call TRBJ2-5; D gene unclear. Germline V gives CDR1 KGHDR, CDR2 SFDVKD. The CDR3 spans 13 residues. V dropped 5 bases and J dropped 4 bases, with 10 bases sitting between them. CDR3 in amino acids: CATSGRVTETQYF. CDR3 nucleotide sequence: TGTGCCACCAGTGGAAGGGTCACAGAGACCCAGTACTTC.

The chain has TRBV6-5 and TRBJ1-5; no definite D call. With 10 bases removed from V and 6 bases from J, the gap between germline ends came to 16 bases. There are 13 residues in the CDR3. The germline V gene has CDR1 MNHEY and CDR2 SVGAGI. The CDR3 loop reads CATANQDGQPQHF. CDR3 coding DNA: TGTGCCACTGCCAACCAAGACGGTCAGCCCCAGCATTTT.

This clonotype was found many times. The chain has TRBV20-1 and TRBJ2-2; D might be TRBD2 (6 bases). Trimming took 5 bases from V and 2 from J, leaving 15 bases between them. Germline V gene data show CDR1 as DFQATT and CDR2 as SNEGSKA (reference sequence). This CDR3 has 15 residues. CDR3 nucleotide sequence: TGCAGTGCTCCGGACTACACTTACAACACCGGGGAGCTGTTTTTT. This translates into CSAPDYTYNTGELFF.

This clonotype was counted ten times or more. J is TRBJ1-3 and V is TRBV29-1, with 9 bases identical to TRBD1. V gave up 4 bases and J gave up 4 bases; unmatched junction bases: 8. Germline CDR1 reads SQVTM; CDR2 reads ANQGSEA. The CDR3 has 15 amino acids. The CDR3 protein is CSVVGGQGHGNTIYF. The DNA of the CDR3 is TGCAGCGTTGTGGGGGGACAGGGTCACGGAAACACCATATATTTT.